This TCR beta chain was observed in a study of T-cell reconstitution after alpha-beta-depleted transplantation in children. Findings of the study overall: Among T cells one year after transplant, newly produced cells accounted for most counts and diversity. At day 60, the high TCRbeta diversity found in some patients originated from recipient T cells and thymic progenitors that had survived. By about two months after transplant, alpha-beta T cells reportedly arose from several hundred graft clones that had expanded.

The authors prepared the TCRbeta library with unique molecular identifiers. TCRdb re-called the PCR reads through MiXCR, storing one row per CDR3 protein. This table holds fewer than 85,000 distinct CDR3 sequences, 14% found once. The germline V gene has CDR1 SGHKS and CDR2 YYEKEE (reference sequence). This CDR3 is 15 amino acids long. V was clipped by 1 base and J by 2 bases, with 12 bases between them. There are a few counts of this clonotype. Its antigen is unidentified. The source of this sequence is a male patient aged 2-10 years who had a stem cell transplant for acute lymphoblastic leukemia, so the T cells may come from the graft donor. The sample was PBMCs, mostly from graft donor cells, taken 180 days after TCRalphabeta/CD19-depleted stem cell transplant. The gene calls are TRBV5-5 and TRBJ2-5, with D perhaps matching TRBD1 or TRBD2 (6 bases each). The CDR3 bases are TGTGCCAGCAGCTTGATGGGGGGCCCGCAAGAGACCCAGTACTTC. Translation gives CASSLMGGPQETQYF.